A selection of T cell receptor beta chains follows, all from one sample in a study of T cell repertoires in cytomegalovirus infection. Using its own MiXCR run on the reads, TCRdb lists one record per CDR3 protein. The table shows around 280,000 distinct CDR3 sequences, with approximately 15% occurring only once. The sample taken for sequencing was PBMCs. Every receptor here comes from a human donor in good health (CMV status not recorded). Some clones in this sample may be carry-over from other donors' samples. Each CDR3 is given with its conserved first and last residue. The D gene is left open where the match is weak. The size entry is marked missing in some rows and otherwise reads once, few, many or a size class.

D gene	J gene	V gene	clone size	CDR3 protein	CDR3 DNA
.	TRBJ1-1	TRBV14	.	CASSQDNGKGTEAFF	TGTGCCAGCAGCCAAGACAACGGTAAGGGCACTGAAGCTTTCTTT
TRBD1	TRBJ1-5	TRBV28	.	CASSLGWSLGTGKMDSNQPQHF	TGTGCCAGCAGTTTAGGTTGGTCCCTGGGGACAGGGAAAATGGATAGCAATCAGCCCCAGCATTTT
.	TRBJ2-7	TRBV7-9	many	CASSWGRENYEQYF	TGTGCCAGCAGCTGGGGCAGGGAAAACTACGAGCAGTACTTC
.	TRBJ2-3	TRBV19	.	CASRREGERTLIRDTQYF	TGTGCCAGTAGGAGGGAGGGGGAAAGAACACTAATTCGCGATACGCAGTATTTT
TRBD2	TRBJ2-5	TRBV7-9	few	CASSQPSGRAGTQYF	TGTGCCAGCAGCCAACCAAGCGGGAGGGCCGGGACCCAGTACTTC
TRBD2	TRBJ2-7	TRBV7-2	many	CASSLAGTRFDEQYF	TGTGCCAGCAGCTTAGCCGGGACTAGGTTTGACGAGCAGTACTTC
TRBD1	TRBJ1-4	TRBV12-3/TRBV12-4	many	CATRRGQGGEKLFF	TGTGCCACCCGGAGAGGGCAGGGGGGCGAAAAACTGTTTTTT
.	TRBJ1-3	TRBV9	.	CASSGQFLDGGNTIYF	TGTGCCAGCAGCGGGCAATTTTTGGACGGCGGAAACACCATATATTTT
.	TRBJ2-5	TRBV2	.	CASIVGLGVVQETQYF	TGTGCCAGCATAGTCGGCTTAGGAGTCGTACAAGAGACCCAGTACTTC
.	TRBJ2-5	TRBV7-2	many	CASSLEGQEETQYF	TGTGCCAGCAGCTTAGAGGGGCAGGAAGAGACCCAGTACTTC
.	TRBJ1-2	TRBV5-1	many	CASSYGVRDHFYGYTF	TGCGCCAGCAGCTACGGTGTTCGGGACCACTTCTATGGCTACACCTTC
.	TRBJ2-3	TRBV12-3/TRBV12-4	.	CASSIMGTDTQYF	TGTGCCAGCAGCATCATGGGGACAGATACGCAGTATTTT
.	TRBJ2-3	TRBV6-2/TRBV6-3	.	CASSYPGLAGGPTQYF	TGTGCCAGCAGTTACCCGGGACTCGCCGGGGGGCCTACGCAGTATTTT
.	TRBJ2-7	TRBV28	.	CASSPRQTYEQYF	TGTGCCAGCAGTCCCCGACAGACCTACGAGCAGTACTTC
.	TRBJ2-1	TRBV20-1	many	CSASGNNEQFF	TGCAGTGCTAGCGGGAACAATGAGCAGTTCTTC
.	TRBJ2-1	TRBV11-3	many	CASSLDPVETGESYNEQFF	TGTGCCAGCAGCTTAGATCCTGTGGAAACGGGAGAGTCCTACAATGAGCAGTTCTTC
.	TRBJ1-2	TRBV2	few	CASSGGILYGYTF	TGTGCCAGCAGTGGCGGGATCCTCTATGGCTACACCTTC
.	TRBJ2-5	TRBV20-1	.	CSARNRDLETQYF	TGCAGTGCTAGAAACAGGGATCTTGAGACCCAGTACTTC
.	TRBJ1-1	TRBV5-1	once	CASSPGLMNTEAFF	TGCGCCAGCAGCCCAGGACTAATGAACACTGAAGCTTTCTTT
.	TRBJ2-7	TRBV18	few	CASSPPPKTSYNEQYF	TGTGCCAGCTCACCACCCCCAAAAACCAGCTATAACGAGCAGTACTTC
.	TRBJ2-1	TRBV25-1	few	CASKFGNEQFF	TGTGCCAGCAAATTCGGTAATGAGCAGTTCTTC
TRBD1	TRBJ1-5	TRBV6-5	many	CASSYSQGVAQPQHF	TGTGCCAGCAGTTACTCCCAGGGGGTGGCTCAGCCCCAGCATTTT
.	TRBJ1-1	TRBV4-1	.	CASSQGLGSGGTEAFF	TGCGCCAGCAGCCAAGGTTTAGGCTCAGGAGGGACTGAAGCTTTCTTT
.	TRBJ2-5	TRBV10-3	.	CAIGPGPRSGTQYF	TGTGCCATCGGACCGGGACCCCGGTCGGGGACCCAGTACTTC
.	TRBJ2-7	TRBV4-3	.	CASSWAASYEQYF	TGCGCCAGCAGCTGGGCTGCCTCCTACGAGCAGTACTTC
TRBD1	TRBJ2-3	TRBV2	few	CASSEGGGADTQYF	TGTGCCAGCAGTGAAGGAGGGGGCGCAGATACGCAGTATTTT
TRBD1	TRBJ2-2	TRBV6-6	.	CASSYRTGATGELFF	TGTGCCAGCAGTTACAGGACAGGGGCGACCGGGGAGCTGTTTTTT
.	TRBJ2-7	TRBV7-2	.	CASSFPSTSSQYF	TGTGCCAGCAGCTTCCCCTCCACTAGCAGTCAGTACTTC
.	TRBJ1-1	TRBV3-1	.	CASSPGSSLSTGAFF	TGTGCCAGCAGCCCGGGGTCTTCCCTTTCCACAGGAGCTTTCTTT
.	TRBJ1-4	TRBV12-5	many	CASGLGRGNGEKLFF	TGTGCTAGTGGTTTGGGTCGGGGGAATGGCGAAAAACTGTTTTTT
TRBD1	TRBJ2-7	TRBV19	.	CASSALPGQSGLEQYF	TGTGCCAGTAGTGCCCTACCGGGACAGTCAGGGCTCGAGCAGTACTTC
.	TRBJ2-7	TRBV10-3	.	CAISDPTRAQQPSYEQYF	TGTGCCATCAGTGACCCAACTCGCGCTCAACAGCCCTCCTACGAGCAGTACTTC
.	TRBJ2-3	TRBV5-1	few	CASKVEPTDTQYF	TGCGCCAGCAAAGTGGAGCCGACAGATACGCAGTATTTT
.	TRBJ1-1	TRBV7-9	few	CASSPRQRTEAFF	TGTGCCAGCAGCCCCCGACAGAGGACTGAAGCTTTCTTT
.	TRBJ2-5	TRBV20-1	.	CSAVRGWYQETQYF	TGCAGTGCCGTGAGGGGATGGTACCAAGAGACCCAGTACTTC
.	TRBJ1-5	TRBV2	.	CASSEDREPQHF	TGTGCCAGCAGTGAGGACCGGGAACCCCAGCATTTT
.	TRBJ2-3	TRBV12-3/TRBV12-4	few	CASKLLADTQYF	TGTGCCAGCAAACTCCTAGCAGATACGCAGTATTTT
TRBD2	TRBJ2-5	TRBV20-1	few	CSAPSFGGRETQYF	TGCAGTGCCCCTTCATTTGGCGGGAGAGAGACCCAGTACTTC
.	TRBJ1-1	TRBV23-1	many	CASSPGQQAFF	TGCGCCAGCAGCCCCGGACAGCAAGCTTTCTTT
TRBD2	TRBJ2-7	TRBV7-2	many	CASSPLAGVYEQYF	TGTGCCAGCAGCCCCCTAGCGGGGGTCTACGAGCAGTACTTC
TRBD2	TRBJ2-7	TRBV20-1	many	CSARSQRERTEQYF	TGCAGTGCTAGAAGCCAGCGGGAGCGGACCGAGCAGTACTTC
TRBD1	TRBJ1-2	TRBV20-1	many	CSASRTGDGYTF	TGCAGTGCTAGCAGGACAGGGGATGGCTACACCTTC
.	TRBJ2-1	TRBV11-2	many	CASSLAVDYNEQFF	TGTGCCAGCAGCTTAGCGGTGGATTACAATGAGCAGTTCTTC
.	TRBJ1-5	TRBV12-3/TRBV12-4	few	CASSLRGISNQPQHF	TGTGCCAGCAGTTTAAGGGGAATAAGCAATCAGCCCCAGCATTTT
.	TRBJ1-5	TRBV12-3/TRBV12-4	many	CASSPRPQGGNQPQHF	TGTGCCAGCAGTCCTAGACCGCAGGGTGGAAATCAGCCCCAGCATTTT